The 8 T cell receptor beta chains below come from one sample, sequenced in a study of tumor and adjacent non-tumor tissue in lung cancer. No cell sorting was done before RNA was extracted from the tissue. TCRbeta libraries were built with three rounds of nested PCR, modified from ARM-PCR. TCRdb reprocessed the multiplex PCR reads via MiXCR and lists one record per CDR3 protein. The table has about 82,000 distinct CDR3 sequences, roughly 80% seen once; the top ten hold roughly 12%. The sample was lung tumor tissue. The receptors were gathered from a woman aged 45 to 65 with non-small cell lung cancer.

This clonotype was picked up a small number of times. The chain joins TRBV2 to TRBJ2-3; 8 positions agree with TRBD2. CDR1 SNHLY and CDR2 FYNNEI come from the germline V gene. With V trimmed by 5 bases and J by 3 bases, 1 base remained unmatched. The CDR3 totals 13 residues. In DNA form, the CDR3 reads TGTGCCAGCAGTCAGCGGGAGACAGATACGCAGTATTTT. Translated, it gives CASSQRETDTQYF.

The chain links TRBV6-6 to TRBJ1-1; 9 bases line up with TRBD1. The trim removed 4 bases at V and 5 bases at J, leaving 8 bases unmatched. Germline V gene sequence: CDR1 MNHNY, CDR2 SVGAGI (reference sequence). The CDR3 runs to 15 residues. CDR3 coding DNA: TGTGCCAGCAGTTCCCAGACAGGGGGTAAGACTGAAGCTTTCTTT. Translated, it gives CASSSQTGGKTEAFF.

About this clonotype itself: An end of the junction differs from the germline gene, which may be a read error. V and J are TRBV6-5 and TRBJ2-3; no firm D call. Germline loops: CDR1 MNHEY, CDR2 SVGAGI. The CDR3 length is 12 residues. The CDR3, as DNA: TGTGCCAGGAGTCCTACTACGAATACGCAGTATTTC. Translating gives CARSPTTNTQYF.

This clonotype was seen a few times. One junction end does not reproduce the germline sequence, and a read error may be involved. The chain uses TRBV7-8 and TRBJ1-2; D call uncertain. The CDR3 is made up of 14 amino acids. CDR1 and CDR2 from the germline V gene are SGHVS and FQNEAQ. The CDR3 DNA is TGTGCCAGCGGCTTAACGTCGGTGGGCTATGGCTACACCTTC. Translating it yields CASGLTSVGYGYTF.

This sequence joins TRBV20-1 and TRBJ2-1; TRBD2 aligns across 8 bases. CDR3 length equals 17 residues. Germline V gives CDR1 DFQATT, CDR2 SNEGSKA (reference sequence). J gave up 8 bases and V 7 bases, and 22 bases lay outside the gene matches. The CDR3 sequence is CSVETIGRASMRDEQFF. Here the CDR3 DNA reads TGCAGTGTCGAGACTATCGGGAGGGCCTCAATGCGGGATGAGCAGTTCTTC.

The CDR3 DNA follows: TGTGCCAGCACTCACTCGGACGGGGGAAGGGGTGAGCAGTTCTTC. Protein product: CASTHSDGGRGEQFF. This chain links TRBV12-3 or TRBV12-4 with TRBJ2-1, with D perhaps TRBD2 (6 bases). Trimming pared 7 bases from V and 9 bases from J, leaving 22 bases between. The CDR3 has 15 amino acids.

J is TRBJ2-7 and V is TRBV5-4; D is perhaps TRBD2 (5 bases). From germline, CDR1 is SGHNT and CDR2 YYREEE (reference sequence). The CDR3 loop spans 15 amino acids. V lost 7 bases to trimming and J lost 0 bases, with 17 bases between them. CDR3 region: CASGLGRDSSYEQYF. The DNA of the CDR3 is TGTGCCAGCGGTTTGGGCCGGGATAGCTCCTACGAGCAGTACTTC.

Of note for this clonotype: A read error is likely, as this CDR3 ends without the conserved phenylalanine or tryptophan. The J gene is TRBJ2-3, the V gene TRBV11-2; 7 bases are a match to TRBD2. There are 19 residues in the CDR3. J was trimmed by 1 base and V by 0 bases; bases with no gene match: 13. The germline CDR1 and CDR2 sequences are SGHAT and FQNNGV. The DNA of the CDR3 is TGTGCCAGCAGCTTAGATGTGGCGGGAGTAGGATGTGGCACAGATACGCAGTATTCT. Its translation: CASSLDVAGVGCGTDTQYS.